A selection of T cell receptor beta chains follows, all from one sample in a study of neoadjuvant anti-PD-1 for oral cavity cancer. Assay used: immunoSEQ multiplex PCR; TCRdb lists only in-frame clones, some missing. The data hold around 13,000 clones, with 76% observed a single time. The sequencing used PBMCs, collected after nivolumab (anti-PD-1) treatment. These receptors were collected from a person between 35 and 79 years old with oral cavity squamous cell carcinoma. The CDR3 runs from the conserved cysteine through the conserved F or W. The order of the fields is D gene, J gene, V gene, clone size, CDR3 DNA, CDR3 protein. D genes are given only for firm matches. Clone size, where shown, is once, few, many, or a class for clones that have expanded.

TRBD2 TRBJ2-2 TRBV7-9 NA TGTGCCAGCAGCCCCTCGACTAGCGGTAACACCGGGGAGCTGTTTTTT CASSPSTSGNTGELFF
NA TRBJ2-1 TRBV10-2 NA TGCGCCAGCAGGGGCCGAGTTTCTGATGAGCAGTTCTTC CASRGRVSDEQFF
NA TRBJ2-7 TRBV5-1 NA TGCGCCAGCAGCTCCCTGGGGGGAGCGGGTCCCTACGAGCAGTACTTC CASSSLGGAGPYEQYF
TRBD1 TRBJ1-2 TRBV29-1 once TGCAGCGTAAGAACAGGGGTTAACTATGGCTACACCTTC CSVRTGVNYGYTF
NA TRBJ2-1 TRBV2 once TGTGCCAGCAGTGAATGGGCCGGGATACCATCGGCTGAGCAGTTCTTC CASSEWAGIPSAEQFF
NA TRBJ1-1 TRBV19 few TGTGCCAGTAGTATAGATAGTCCGAACACTGAAGCTTTCTTT CASSIDSPNTEAFF
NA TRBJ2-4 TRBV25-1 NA TGTGCCAGCAGTGAATTAGGGCAGGGTACAAACATTCAGTACTTC CASSELGQGTNIQYF
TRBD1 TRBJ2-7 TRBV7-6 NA TGTGCCAGCAGCTCTCCGGGACAGGGGTTATACGAGCAGTACTTC CASSSPGQGLYEQYF
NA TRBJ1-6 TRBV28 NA TGTGCCAGCAGTTTGATCAGGGGAGCTAAGGGTAATTCACCCCTCCACTTT CASSLIRGAKGNSPLHF
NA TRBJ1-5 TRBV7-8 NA TGTGCCAGCAGCCCCTATAGCAATCAGCCCCAGCATTTT CASSPYSNQPQHF
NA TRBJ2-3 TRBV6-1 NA TGTGCCAGCAGTGAATTCACCGCAGGAGCCACAGATACGCAGTATTTT CASSEFTAGATDTQYF
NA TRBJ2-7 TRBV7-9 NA TGTGCCAGCAGCTTTACCGCCGCCAGTTACGAGCAGTACTTC CASSFTAASYEQYF
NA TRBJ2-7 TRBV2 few TGTGCCAGCAGTCTACTAACCCCCAATAGTGACGAGCAGTACTTC CASSLLTPNSDEQYF
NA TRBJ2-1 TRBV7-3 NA TGTGCCAGCAGCCCGTCCCGGGACTCCCAGGAGCAGTTCTTC CASSPSRDSQEQFF
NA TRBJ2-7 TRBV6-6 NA TGTGCCAGCAGTTGGGCCGGATCCTACGAGCAGTACTTC CASSWAGSYEQYF
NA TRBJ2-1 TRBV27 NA TGTGCCAGCAGTCCCTTAGGGGCACTAGCCGAGCTCTATGAGCAGTTCTTC CASSPLGALAELYEQFF
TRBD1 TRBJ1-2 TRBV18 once TGTGCCAGCTCACCCTTTCGGACAGGAACCTATGGCTACACCTTC CASSPFRTGTYGYTF
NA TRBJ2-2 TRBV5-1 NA TGCGCCAGCAACGGGCAGGGGACGAACACCGGGGAGCTGTTTTTT CASNGQGTNTGELFF
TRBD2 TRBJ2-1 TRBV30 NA TGTGCCTGGACTAGCGGGGCGAGCTCCTACAATGAGCAGTTCTTC CAWTSGASSYNEQFF
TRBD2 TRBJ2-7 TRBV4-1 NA TGCGCCAGCAGCCCCCAGCGGGGTACCTACGAGCAGTACTTC CASSPQRGTYEQYF
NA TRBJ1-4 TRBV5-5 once TGTGCCAGCAGCTTCCGACATTACGAAAAACTGTTTTTT CASSFRHYEKLFF
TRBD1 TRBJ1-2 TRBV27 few TGTGCCAGCAGTCGGGACAGCTTGCACTATGGCTACACCTTC CASSRDSLHYGYTF
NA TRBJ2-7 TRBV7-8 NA TGTGCCAGCAGCGCTCTATCGGGTCGGCCCTACGAGCAGTACTTC CASSALSGRPYEQYF
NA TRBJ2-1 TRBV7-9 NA TGTGCCAGCAGCTTAGTTGCAGGGGTCGGTGAGCAGTTCTTC CASSLVAGVGEQFF
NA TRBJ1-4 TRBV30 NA TGTGCCTGGCAGAAATCTAATGAAAAACTGTTTTTT CAWQKSNEKLFF
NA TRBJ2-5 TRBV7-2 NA TGTGCCAGCAGCGCAAGGGGGGGAATGGAACAAGAGACCCAGTACTTC CASSARGGMEQETQYF
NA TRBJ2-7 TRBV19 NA TGTGCCAGTAGTATTGACAGCTACGAGCAGTACTTC CASSIDSYEQYF
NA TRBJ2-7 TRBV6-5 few TGTGCCAGCAGACAGGGCCGTTCCTACGAGCAGTACTTC CASRQGRSYEQYF
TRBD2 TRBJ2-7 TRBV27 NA TGTGCCAGCAGTTTGTTAACTAGCGGGGGCTTAAAGCAGTACTTC CASSLLTSGGLKQYF
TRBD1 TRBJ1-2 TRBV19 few TGTGCCAGTAGTTCACAGGGGGCGGGCGGCTACACCTTC CASSSQGAGGYTF
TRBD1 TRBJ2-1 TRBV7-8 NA TGTGCCAGCAGCACCCAGGGGGAGATCGATGAGCAGTTCTTC CASSTQGEIDEQFF
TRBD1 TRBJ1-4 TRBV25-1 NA TGTGCCAGCATGGCCATGGGACAGGGGTATGAAAAACTGTTTTTT CASMAMGQGYEKLFF
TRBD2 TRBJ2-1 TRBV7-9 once TGTGCCAGCACCCGCTCGCGGGAGGGCCGTGGTGAGCAGTTCTTC CASTRSREGRGEQFF
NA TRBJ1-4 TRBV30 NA TGTGCCTGGAGCATCGGACAGACTGAAAAACTGTTTTTT CAWSIGQTEKLFF
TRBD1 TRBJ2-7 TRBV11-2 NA TGTGCCAGCAGCTTAGGGCTACGGACAGGGGCTCCCTACGAGCAGTACTTC CASSLGLRTGAPYEQYF
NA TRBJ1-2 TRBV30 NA TGTGCCTGGAGAATTCTGCTCGGAAACTATGGCTACACCTTC CAWRILLGNYGYTF
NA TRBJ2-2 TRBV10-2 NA TGCGCCAGCAGTCCCCCCGGAACCGGGGAGCTGTTTTTT CASSPPGTGELFF
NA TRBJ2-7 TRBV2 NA TGTGCCAGCAGTAGCCAGGCGGCCTACGAGCAGTACTTC CASSSQAAYEQYF
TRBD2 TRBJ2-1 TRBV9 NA TGTGCCAGCAGCGGAGGACTAGCGGGAGATGAGCAGTTCTTC CASSGGLAGDEQFF
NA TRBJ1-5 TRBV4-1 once TGCGCCAGCAGCCGTTCAATGGACCCCAATCAGCCCCAGCATTTT CASSRSMDPNQPQHF
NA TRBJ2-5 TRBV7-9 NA TGTGCCAGCAGCTTACGTCGGGGTTGGGAGACCCAGTACTTC CASSLRRGWETQYF
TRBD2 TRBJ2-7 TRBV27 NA TGTGCCAGCAGTTTATTTTCGGGAGGAAGCTCCTACGAGCAGTACTTC CASSLFSGGSSYEQYF
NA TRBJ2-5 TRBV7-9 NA TGTGCCAGCAGCGGCAATCTAGTAGATGGATCCCAGTACTTC CASSGNLVDGSQYF
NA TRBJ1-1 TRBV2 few TGTGCCAGCAGTGTTCGGGGTTCGGTCACTGAAGCTTTCTTT CASSVRGSVTEAFF
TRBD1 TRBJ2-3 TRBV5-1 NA TGCGCCAGCAGCTCGAACGCCGGTAAAACAGGGGGCGATACGCAGTATTTT CASSSNAGKTGGDTQYF
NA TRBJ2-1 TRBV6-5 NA TGTGCCAGCCGGACACCGTACAATGAGCAGTTCTTC CASRTPYNEQFF
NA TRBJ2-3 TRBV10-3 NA TGTGCCATCTCAGTGGGGGCAAGGGGTGGGGCAGATACGCAGTATTTT CAISVGARGGADTQYF
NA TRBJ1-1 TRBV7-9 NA TGTGCTATGGACGGCAGGGGGAACACTGAAGCTTTCTTT CAMDGRGNTEAFF
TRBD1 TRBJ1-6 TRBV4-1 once TGCGCCAGCAGCCAAACCACTCCGACAGGGGCTGCTGATTCACCCCTCCACTTT CASSQTTPTGAADSPLHF
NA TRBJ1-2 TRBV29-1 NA TGCAGCGTTGTATCTGGCTTCGACAACTATGGCTACACCTTC CSVVSGFDNYGYTF
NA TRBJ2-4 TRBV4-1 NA TGCGCCAGCAGCCTCCAGGGAGGTACTTTAGCCAAAAACATTCAGTACTTC CASSLQGGTLAKNIQYF
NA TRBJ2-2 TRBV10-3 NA TGTGCCATCAGTGAGTCAGGGGGATCGAACACCGGGGAGCTGTTTTTT CAISESGGSNTGELFF
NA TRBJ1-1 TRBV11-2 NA TGTGCCAGCATACCCATCCGGGGCGCATTGAACACTGAAGCTTTCTTT CASIPIRGALNTEAFF
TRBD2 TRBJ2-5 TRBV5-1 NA TGCGCCAGCAGCTTGGGAATCGGTATGCGGACTAGCGGACAAGAGACCCAGTACTTC CASSLGIGMRTSGQETQYF
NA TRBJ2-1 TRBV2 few TGTGCCAGCAGAGAGTTGCCCTACAATGAGCAGTTCTTC CASRELPYNEQFF
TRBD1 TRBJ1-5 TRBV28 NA TGTGCCAGCAGTTTTCATTCCCTTGCGGACAGGTTGAGCAATCAGCCCCAGCATTTT CASSFHSLADRLSNQPQHF
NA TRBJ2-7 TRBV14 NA TGTGCCAGCAGCCCACAGGTGACCTCCTACGAGCAGTACTTC CASSPQVTSYEQYF
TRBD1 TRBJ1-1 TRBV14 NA TGTGCCAGCAGTGACAGAGCCCGGGACAGGGATTCTGAAGCTTTCTTT CASSDRARDRDSEAFF